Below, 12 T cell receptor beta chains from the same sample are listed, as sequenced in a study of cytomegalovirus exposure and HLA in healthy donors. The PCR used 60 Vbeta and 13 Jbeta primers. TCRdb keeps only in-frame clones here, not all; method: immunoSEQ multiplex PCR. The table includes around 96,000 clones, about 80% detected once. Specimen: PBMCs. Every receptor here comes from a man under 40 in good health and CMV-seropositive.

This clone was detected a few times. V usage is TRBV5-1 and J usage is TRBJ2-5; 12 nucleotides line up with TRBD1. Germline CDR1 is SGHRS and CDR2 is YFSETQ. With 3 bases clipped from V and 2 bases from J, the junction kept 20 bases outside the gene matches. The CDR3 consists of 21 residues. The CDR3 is CASSSGVTGTGGRGDQETQYF. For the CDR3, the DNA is TGCGCCAGCAGCTCGGGGGTCACCGGGACAGGGGGCCGCGGGGATCAAGAGACCCAGTACTTC.

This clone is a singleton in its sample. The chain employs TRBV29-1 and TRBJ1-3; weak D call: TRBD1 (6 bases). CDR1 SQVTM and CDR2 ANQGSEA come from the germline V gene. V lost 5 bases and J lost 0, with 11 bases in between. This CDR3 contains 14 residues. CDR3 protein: CSVRDTRSGNTIYF. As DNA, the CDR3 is TGCAGCGTTCGGGACACCCGCTCTGGAAACACCATATATTTT. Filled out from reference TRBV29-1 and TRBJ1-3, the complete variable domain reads SAVISQKPSRDICQRGTSLTIQCQVDSQVTMMFWYRQQPGQSLTLIATANQGSEATYESGFVIDKFPISRPNLTFSTLTVSNMSPEDSSIYLCSVRDTRSGNTIYFGEGSWLTVV.

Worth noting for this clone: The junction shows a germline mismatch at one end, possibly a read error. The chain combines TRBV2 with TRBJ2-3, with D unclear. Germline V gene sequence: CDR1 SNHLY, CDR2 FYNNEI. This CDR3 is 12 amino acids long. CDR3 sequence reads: CASSPPTNTQYF. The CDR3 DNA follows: TGTGCCAGCAGTCCCCCCACAAATACGCAGTATTTT.

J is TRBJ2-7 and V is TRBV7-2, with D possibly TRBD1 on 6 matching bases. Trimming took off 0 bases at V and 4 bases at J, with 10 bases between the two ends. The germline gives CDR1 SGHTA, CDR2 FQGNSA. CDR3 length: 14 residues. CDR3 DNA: TGTGCCAGCAGCTTAGCTCAGGGGTTTTACGAGCAGTACTTC. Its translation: CASSLAQGFYEQYF.

The CDR3 here is CASSQDRTDTQYF. In DNA, the CDR3 is TGTGCCAGCAGCCAAGATCGTACAGATACGCAGTATTTT. This chain links TRBV4-2 with TRBJ2-3, with D unresolved. V shed 0 bases and J shed 3 bases, with 4 bases lying between them. Looked up from germline, CDR1 is LGHNA and CDR2 is YNFKEQ. CDR3 length: 13 amino acids.

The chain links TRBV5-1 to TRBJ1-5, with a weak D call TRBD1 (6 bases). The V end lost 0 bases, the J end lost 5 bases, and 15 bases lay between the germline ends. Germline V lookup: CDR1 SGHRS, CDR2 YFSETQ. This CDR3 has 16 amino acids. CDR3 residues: CASSLAGAGGDQPQHF. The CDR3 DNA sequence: TGCGCCAGCAGCTTGGCGGGGGCTGGGGGGGATCAGCCCCAGCATTTT.

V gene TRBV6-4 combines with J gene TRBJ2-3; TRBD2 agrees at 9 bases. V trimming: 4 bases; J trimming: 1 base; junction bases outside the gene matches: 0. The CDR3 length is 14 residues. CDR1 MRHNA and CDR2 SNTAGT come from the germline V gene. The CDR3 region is CASSVAGGTDTQYF. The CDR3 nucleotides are TGTGCCAGCAGTGTAGCGGGGGGCACAGATACGCAGTATTTT.

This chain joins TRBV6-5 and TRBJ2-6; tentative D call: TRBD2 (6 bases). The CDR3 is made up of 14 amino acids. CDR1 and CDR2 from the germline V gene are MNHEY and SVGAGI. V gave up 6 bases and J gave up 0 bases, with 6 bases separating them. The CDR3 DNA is TGTGCCAGCAGGGGGGGCTCTGGGGCCAACGTCCTGACTTTC. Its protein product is CASRGGSGANVLTF.

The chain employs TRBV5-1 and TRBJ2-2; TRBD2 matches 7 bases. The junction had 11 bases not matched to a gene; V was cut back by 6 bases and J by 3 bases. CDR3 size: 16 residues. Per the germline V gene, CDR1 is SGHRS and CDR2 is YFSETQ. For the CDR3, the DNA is TGCGCCAGCACCACCTGGGGAGGGGTCGACACCGGGGAGCTGTTTTTT. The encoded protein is CASTTWGGVDTGELFF.

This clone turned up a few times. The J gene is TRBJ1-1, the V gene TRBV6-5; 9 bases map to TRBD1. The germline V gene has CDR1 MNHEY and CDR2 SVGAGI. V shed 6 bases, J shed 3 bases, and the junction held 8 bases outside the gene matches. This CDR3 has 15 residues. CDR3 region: CASRGSGQGYTEAFF. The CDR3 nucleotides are TGTGCCAGCAGGGGATCTGGACAGGGGTACACTGAAGCTTTCTTT.

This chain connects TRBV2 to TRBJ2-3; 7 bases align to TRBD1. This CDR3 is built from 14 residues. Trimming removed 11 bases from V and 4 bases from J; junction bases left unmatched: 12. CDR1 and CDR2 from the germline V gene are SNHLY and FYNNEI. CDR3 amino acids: CASRDRDWADTQYF. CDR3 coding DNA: TGTGCCTCCCGAGACAGGGATTGGGCAGATACGCAGTATTTT.

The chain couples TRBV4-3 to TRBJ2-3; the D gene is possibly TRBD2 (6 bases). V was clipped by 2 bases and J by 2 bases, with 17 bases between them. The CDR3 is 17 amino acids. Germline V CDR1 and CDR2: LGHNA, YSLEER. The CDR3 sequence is CASSQLLRGLITDTQYF. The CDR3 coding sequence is TGCGCCAGCAGCCAACTTCTAAGGGGACTGATCACAGATACGCAGTATTTT.